This T cell receptor beta chain is drawn from a study of T cells in Graves' hyperthyroidism and ophthalmopathy. The germline V gene encodes CDR1 GTSNPN and CDR2 SVGIG (reference sequence). The junction had 10 bases not matched to a gene; V was cut back by 0 bases and J by 7 bases. There are 16 residues in the CDR3. This clonotype came up a few times. Its specificity is unknown. RNA transcripts were the template for amplifying TCR beta CDR3 regions. First-round RT-PCR targeting the TCR CDR3 was performed with the HTBI primer set. Via MiXCR, TCRdb re-called the multiplex PCR reads, giving one row per CDR3 protein. The sample shows approximately 590,000 distinct CDR3 sequences, approximately 15% of them seen only once. Broader study findings: Blood held most thyroid clonotypes expanded above 0.001 frequency.

This sequence was found in a woman in her thirties with Graves' hyperthyroidism. V gene TRBV30 combines with J gene TRBJ2-2; 8 positions match TRBD2. The specimen sequenced was blood. DNA for the CDR3: TGTGCCTGGAGTGTCCCCCGGCGGGAGGTCGGCGGGGAGCTGTTTTTT. It yields the protein CAWSVPRREVGGELFF. Full variable domain (missing parts from reference TRBV30 and TRBJ2-2): SQTIHQWPATLVQPVGSPLSLECTVEGTSNPNLYWYRQAAGRGLQLLFYSVGIGQISSEVPQNLSASRPQDRQFILSSKKLLLSDSGFYLCAWSVPRREVGGELFFGEGSRLTVL.